The next 18 T cell receptor beta chains were all read from a single sample in a study of blood T cell repertoires in COVID-19. Some clones are missing from TCRdb's copy, which holds only in-frame ones; the method was immunoSEQ multiplex PCR. The data hold about 130,000 clones, with approximately 82% observed a single time. Sequenced: peripheral blood. The receptors originated from a man aged 60 to 69 with acute or convalescent COVID-19.

The chain has TRBV10-2 and TRBJ1-6; the D is unclear. CDR1 and CDR2 (germline): WSHSY, SAAADI. Trimming took 10 bases from V and 2 from J, leaving 9 bases between them. The CDR3 loop spans 13 amino acids. The CDR3 region is CATTRAYNSPLHF. The DNA of the CDR3 is TGCGCCACCACCCGGGCCTATAATTCACCCCTCCACTTT.

The chain is built from TRBV15 and TRBJ2-5; 8 positions match TRBD1. Germline V gene data show CDR1 as LNHNV and CDR2 as YYDKDF (reference sequence). The CDR3 is 17 residues long. V gave up 0 bases and J gave up 5 bases; unmatched junction bases: 11. CDR3 protein: CATSRDNLDRAMETQYF. The CDR3 DNA is TGTGCCACCAGCAGAGATAACTTGGACAGGGCAATGGAGACCCAGTACTTC.

The chain recombines TRBV14 with TRBJ2-2; 9 nucleotides match TRBD2. V shed 6 bases, J shed 6 bases, and the junction held 8 bases outside the gene matches. The germline CDR1 and CDR2 sequences are SGHDN and FVKESK. This CDR3 is 15 amino acids long. This CDR3 is CASRISGSGPGELFF. DNA of the CDR3: TGTGCCAGCAGAATTAGCGGGAGTGGGCCCGGGGAGCTGTTTTTT. Combining the CDR3 with reference TRBV14 and TRBJ2-2 gives the whole variable domain EAGVTQFPSHSVIEKGQTVTLRCDPISGHDNLYWYRRVMGKEIKFLLHFVKESKQDESGMPNNRFLAERTGGTYSTLKVQPAELEDSGVYFCASRISGSGPGELFFGEGSRLTVL.

The sample holds one count of this clone. This chain joins TRBV6-6 and TRBJ2-1; 10 nucleotides align to TRBD1. The length of the CDR3 is 17 residues. Trimming removed 5 bases from V and 3 bases from J; junction bases left unmatched: 10. The germline V gene has CDR1 MNHNY and CDR2 SVGAGI (reference sequence). As DNA, the CDR3 is TGTGCCAGCAGTCCCTCGGACAGGGGGATACTCTACAATGAGCAGTTCTTC. It is translated as CASSPSDRGILYNEQFF.

This sequence joins TRBV3-1 (or the pseudogene TRBV3-2) and TRBJ2-3, with TRBD1 identical over 10 bases. V dropped 1 base and J dropped 13; count of bases not matched to a gene: 2. The CDR3 is made up of 12 amino acids. The germline CDR1 and CDR2 sequences are LGHDT and YNNKEL (reference sequence). In DNA form, the CDR3 reads TGTGCCAGCAGCCAAGCCGGGACAGGGGAGTATTTT. Its translation: CASSQAGTGEYF.

At least ten counts were recorded for this clone. The J gene is TRBJ2-1, the V gene TRBV10-1; D perhaps matches TRBD2 (6 bases). The germline gives CDR1 WNHNN, CDR2 SYGVQD (reference sequence). This CDR3 has 13 amino acids. V was cut by 3 bases and J by 9 bases, with 12 bases left in between. The CDR3 loop is CASSEGGGSEQFF. As DNA, the CDR3 is TGCGCCAGCAGTGAAGGAGGAGGGAGTGAGCAGTTCTTC.

The V call is TRBV29-1, the J call TRBJ2-2; 9 nucleotides match TRBD1. Germline V gene lookup returns CDR1 SQVTM and CDR2 ANQGSEA. This CDR3 has 15 amino acids. The V and J ends lost 6 bases and 4 bases, in that order; junction bases with no gene match: 9. Here the CDR3 DNA reads TGCAGCGTCGAACCGGGACAGGGAGGCACCGGGGAGCTGTTTTTT. It yields the protein CSVEPGQGGTGELFF.

The CDR3 DNA is TGCGCCAGCAGCTTGGGTCCCGGGACAGGGATCTACGAGCAGTACTTC. Encoded protein: CASSLGPGTGIYEQYF. The chain combines TRBV5-1 with TRBJ2-7; 9 bases map to TRBD1. V lost 0 bases to trimming and J lost 3 bases; unmatched junction nucleotides: 7. The CDR3 covers 16 residues. Germline V gene data show CDR1 as SGHRS and CDR2 as YFSETQ.

J is TRBJ2-7 and V is TRBV15; D unresolved. CDR3 length: 12 residues. Trimming shortened V by 4 bases and J by 9 bases, and 13 bases separated the two germline ends. Germline V gives CDR1 LNHNV, CDR2 YYDKDF (reference sequence). The DNA of the CDR3 is TGTGCCACCAGCACGTATGAGGAGATGCAGTACTTC. As protein: CATSTYEEMQYF.

This sequence joins TRBV6-1 and TRBJ1-4; TRBD1 matches 7 bases. Losses at the gene ends were 4 bases for V and 3 bases for J; bases not matched to a gene: 11. Looked up from germline, CDR1 is MNHNS and CDR2 is SASEGT. The CDR3 consists of 17 residues. CDR3 sequence: CASSVRLSDRANEKLFF. As DNA, the CDR3 is TGTGCCAGCAGTGTGCGGTTGTCTGACAGGGCTAATGAAAAACTGTTTTTT.

The CDR3 nucleotides are TGCAGCGTTCGGACTAGCGGGCTATACGAGCAGTACTTC. The encoded protein is CSVRTSGLYEQYF. The V gene is TRBV29-1, the J gene TRBJ2-7; 11 bases are a match to TRBD2. This CDR3 contains 13 residues. Germline V gene sequence: CDR1 SQVTM, CDR2 ANQGSEA. Unmatched junction bases numbered 4, after V lost 5 bases and J lost 4 bases.

The V gene is TRBV28, the J gene TRBJ2-7; 7 bases line up with TRBD1. Trimming removed 7 bases from V and 0 bases from J; junction bases left unmatched: 9. Germline CDR1 MDHEN, CDR2 SYDVKM. This CDR3 is 15 amino acids long. The CDR3 DNA reads TGTGCCAGCAACAGGGACAGATACCCCTCCTACGAGCAGTACTTC. This codes for CASNRDRYPSYEQYF.

This clone was seen just once. The gene calls are TRBV19 and TRBJ2-6; a weak D match, TRBD1 (6 bases). The CDR3 is made up of 18 amino acids. Germline loops: CDR1 LNHDA, CDR2 SQIVND (reference sequence). V lost 9 bases to trimming and J lost 0 bases, with 21 bases between them. CDR3 sequence (DNA): TGTGCCAGCCTGCAGGGGAACTATCTTACCTCTGGGGCCAACGTCCTGACTTTC. This translates into CASLQGNYLTSGANVLTF.

The rearrangement joins TRBV11-2 to TRBJ2-1; the D is unclear. The CDR3 consists of 16 residues. The germline gives CDR1 SGHAT, CDR2 FQNNGV. V lost 5 bases, J lost 0 bases, and 14 bases lay in between. This CDR3 is CASSPRHTSSYNEQFF. CDR3 sequence (DNA): TGTGCCAGCAGCCCCCGACACACGAGCTCCTACAATGAGCAGTTCTTC.

V gene TRBV7-9 combines with J gene TRBJ2-7, with 13 bases matching TRBD2. CDR1 and CDR2 from the germline V gene are SEHNR and FQNEAQ (reference sequence). J gave up 6 bases and V 5 bases, and 7 bases lay outside the gene matches. CDR3 length: 15 residues. CDR3 residues: CASSQGTSGNGEQYF. CDR3 bases: TGTGCCAGCAGCCAGGGGACTAGCGGGAATGGCGAGCAGTACTTC.

The chain links TRBV5-1 to TRBJ2-5; 9 nucleotides align to TRBD1. Per germline, CDR1 SGHRS and CDR2 YFSETQ. V shed 4 bases and J 2 bases; nucleotides not matched to a gene: 6. This CDR3 is 15 amino acids long. This CDR3 reads CASSQMGQGQETQYF. CDR3 coding DNA: TGCGCCAGCAGCCAGATGGGACAGGGACAAGAGACCCAGTACTTC.

The chain has TRBV27 and TRBJ2-1; 9 nucleotides align to TRBD2. V was clipped by 3 bases and J by 13 bases; unmatched bases: 10. CDR3 size: 14 residues. CDR1 and CDR2 (germline): MNHEY, SMNVEV (reference sequence). The CDR3 DNA is TGTGCCAGCAGTTTTCGGGATGTGCGGGAGGGACAGTTCTTC. Translating it yields CASSFRDVREGQFF.

The chain links TRBV6-6 to TRBJ1-6, with 11 bases matching TRBD1. The trim removed 3 bases at V and 7 bases at J, leaving 5 bases unmatched. Germline-derived CDR1 and CDR2 are MNHNY and SVGAGI (reference sequence). The CDR3 covers 16 residues. CDR3 loop: CASSYPGQGANSPLHF. DNA of the CDR3: TGTGCCAGCAGTTATCCTGGACAGGGGGCGAATTCACCCCTCCACTTT.